Listed below are T cell receptor beta chains from one sample, sequenced in a study of T cells after posttransplantation cyclophosphamide. The repertoire was sequenced with immunoSEQ multiplex PCR; TCRdb's copy has only in-frame clones and lacks some. The top ten hold 15% of the sample, which has about 10,000 clones, roughly 80% seen once. The sequencing used PBMCs, collected around 2,000 days after a stem cell transplant with posttransplant cyclophosphamide. The receptors stem from a female patient in her 40s who received an allogeneic stem cell transplant from a related donor, was CMV-positive, and had no GVHD. Some T cells here may be from the graft donor. The CDR3 runs from the conserved cysteine through the conserved F or W. D genes are given only for firm matches. Clone size is not always given. Where it is, it says once, few, many or a class for expanded clones.

-	TRBD1	15	TRBJ2-5	TRBV2	TGTGCCAGCAGCCGTACGGACAGGGCTGAAGAGACCCAGTACTTC	CASSRTDRAEETQYF
-	-	15	TRBJ1-1	TRBV5-5	TGTGCCAGCAGGGCCGGGATGAACATGAACACTGAAGCTTTCTTT	CASRAGMNMNTEAFF
-	TRBD1	15	TRBJ2-5	TRBV5-6	TGTGCCAGCAGCTTCGGACAGGAAAAAAGAGTGACCCAGTACTTC	CASSFGQEKRVTQYF
-	TRBD2	16	TRBJ2-3	TRBV28	TGTGCCAGCAGTTCGTGGACTAGCGGGGGTGCAGATACGCAGTATTTT	CASSSWTSGGADTQYF
medium-sized	-	16	TRBJ1-2	TRBV7-8	TGTGCCAGCAGCTTATTTTCTGGGAGGAAGAACTATGGCTACACCTTC	CASSLFSGRKNYGYTF
-	TRBD1	16	TRBJ2-1	TRBV18	TGTGCCAGCTCACGCCGGACAGGTACCCCCTACAATGAGCAGTTCTTC	CASSRRTGTPYNEQFF
-	-	13	TRBJ2-3	TRBV14	TGTGCCAGCAGCCAACAGGGCACAGATACGCAGTATTTT	CASSQQGTDTQYF
-	-	17	TRBJ1-2	TRBV5-1	TGCGCCAGCAGCTTGTATAACAGTCCCGGGAGTAACTATGGCTACACCTTC	CASSLYNSPGSNYGYTF
-	-	13	TRBJ2-5	TRBV5-1	TGCGCCAGCAGCCCCCGACAGAAAGAGACCCAGTACTTC	CASSPRQKETQYF
-	TRBD2	16	TRBJ2-3	TRBV5-1	TGCGCCAGCAGCGGGGGGGTAGAAGGGGTCACAGATACGCAGTATTTT	CASSGGVEGVTDTQYF
-	-	17	TRBJ2-2	TRBV9	TGTGCCAGCAGCGTAGGAGGACTCAGGACGGACCGCGGGGAGCTGTTTTTT	CASSVGGLRTDRGELFF
once	-	17	TRBJ2-1	TRBV7-3	TGTGCCAGCAGCCCCAACGGTGGAGCGGCGAATTACAATGAGCAGTTCTTC	CASSPNGGAANYNEQFF
-	-	14	TRBJ1-2	TRBV2	TGTGCCAGCAGTGAAGGATGGGGAGGGTTTGGCTACACCTTC	CASSEGWGGFGYTF
-	-	16	TRBJ1-2	TRBV7-8	TGTGCCAGCAGCTTAAAGGCTGTAGTGGGGGCCGGTGGCTACACCTTC	CASSLKAVVGAGGYTF
-	TRBD1	16	TRBJ2-7	TRBV7-2	TGTGCCAGCAGCTTCCGCCCGGGACAGGGGGCCTACGAGCAGTACTTC	CASSFRPGQGAYEQYF
-	-	13	TRBJ2-1	TRBV7-9	TGTGCCAGCAGCTTAGTCCCCGGGAATGAGCAGTTCTTC	CASSLVPGNEQFF
-	TRBD1	15	TRBJ1-1	TRBV5-1	TGCGCCAGCAGCTTGGGGGGACAGATAAACACTGAAGCTTTCTTT	CASSLGGQINTEAFF
-	TRBD1	13	TRBJ1-1	TRBV29-1	TGCAGCGTTGGACAGGGAAGGCACACTGAAGCTTTCTTT	CSVGQGRHTEAFF
-	TRBD2	16	TRBJ2-1	TRBV2	TGTGCCAGCAGTGAAAAACTAGCGGGGAACTACAATGAGCAGTTCTTC	CASSEKLAGNYNEQFF
few	TRBD1	14	TRBJ1-5	TRBV19	TGTGCCAGTAGTTCGACAGGGGCCGATTTGCCCCAGCATTTT	CASSSTGADLPQHF
-	TRBD2	15	TRBJ2-2	TRBV11-2	TGTGCCAGCAGCCCAGGGACTAGCCGCGGCGGGGAGCTGTTTTTT	CASSPGTSRGGELFF
-	TRBD1	19	TRBJ2-6	TRBV5-1	TGCGCCAGCAGCTTGACCCCGGGACAGGAGAGCTCTGGGGCCAACGTCCTGACTTTC	CASSLTPGQESSGANVLTF
-	TRBD1	14	TRBJ1-3	TRBV5-1	TGCGCCAGCAGTTCTGACAGGGAGGCAAACACCATATATTTT	CASSSDREANTIYF
-	-	14	TRBJ2-3	TRBV7-3	TGTGCCAGCAGCCGGGGACTTCCTACTGATACGCAGTATTTT	CASSRGLPTDTQYF
-	-	15	TRBJ2-7	TRBV6-1	TGTGCCAGCAGTGAAGCTGGGGGGACAGCCTACGAGCAGTACTTC	CASSEAGGTAYEQYF
few	-	13	TRBJ1-6	TRBV7-9	TGTGCCTCGGGGGGCGAGAGTAATTCACCCCTCCACTTT	CASGGESNSPLHF
-	TRBD1	15	TRBJ2-1	TRBV10-3	TGTGCCATCAGTGACCCCGGGACAGGGTCCGATGAGCAGTTCTTC	CAISDPGTGSDEQFF
-	-	14	TRBJ2-3	TRBV12-5	TGTGCTAGTGGTCCTAAGCCGGGAATTGATACGCAGTATTTT	CASGPKPGIDTQYF
-	TRBD2	16	TRBJ2-2	TRBV27	TGTGCCAGCAGTTTTGAAGCGGGGGGAGAGACCGGGGAGCTGTTTTTT	CASSFEAGGETGELFF
-	TRBD2	16	TRBJ2-3	TRBV27	TGTGCCAGCAGTTCCCGGCTAGCGGGGGGAACAGATACGCAGTATTTT	CASSSRLAGGTDTQYF
-	-	14	TRBJ2-7	TRBV7-9	TGTGCCAGCAGCTTAGCCGTAGGAGGCGACGAGCAGTACTTC	CASSLAVGGDEQYF
-	TRBD1	18	TRBJ2-7	TRBV7-8	TGTGCCAGCAGCATAATCGGGTGGACAGGGACGAGCTCCTACGAGCAGTACTTC	CASSIIGWTGTSSYEQYF
-	-	15	TRBJ2-7	TRBV13	TGTGCCAGCAGCCACCATAACTTCGACTCCTACGAGCAGTACTTC	CASSHHNFDSYEQYF
-	TRBD2	16	TRBJ2-2	TRBV5-1	TGCGCCAGCAGCTGGGGGGGACGGGCGAACACCGGGGAGCTGTTTTTT	CASSWGGRANTGELFF
-	-	12	TRBJ1-1	TRBV4-3	TGCGCCAGCAGCCTCAAGAACACTGAAGCTTTCTTT	CASSLKNTEAFF
-	-	16	TRBJ2-2	TRBV4-3	TGCGCCAGCAGCCCGGGACACGCTACGACCCCCGGGGAGCTGTTTTTT	CASSPGHATTPGELFF
-	-	16	TRBJ1-1	TRBV9	TGTGCCAGCAGCGTAGGGCCAGGGGTTGGGGGCACTGAAGCTTTCTTT	CASSVGPGVGGTEAFF
once	-	14	TRBJ1-5	TRBV4-1	TGCGCCAGCAGCCAAGGAGAAGTCGAGGGGCCCCAGCATTTT	CASSQGEVEGPQHF
-	TRBD1	15	TRBJ1-5	TRBV7-3	TGTGCCAGCAGCTTAGACAGGGGGCGTAATCAGCCCCAGCATTTT	CASSLDRGRNQPQHF
-	TRBD1	14	TRBJ1-6	TRBV14	TGTGCCAGCAGGTCAGGACAGGCCGGATCACCCCTCCACTTT	CASRSGQAGSPLHF
-	TRBD1	14	TRBJ2-3	TRBV15	TGTGCCACCACGGGACAGGGATTGACAGATACGCAGTATTTT	CATTGQGLTDTQYF
-	-	16	TRBJ2-7	TRBV6-1	TGTGCCAGCAGTGAATTTCGGGGGGCGACTCGAGGCGAGCAGTACTTC	CASSEFRGATRGEQYF
-	TRBD2	16	TRBJ2-1	TRBV5-1	TGCGCCAGCAGCTTGGGGCTAGCGGGGGGCTACAATGAGCAGTTCTTC	CASSLGLAGGYNEQFF
-	-	13	TRBJ2-2	TRBV7-9	TGTGCCAGCAGCTCCCTCGGGACCGGGGAGCTGTTTTTT	CASSSLGTGELFF
-	TRBD1	15	TRBJ1-1	TRBV25-1	TGTGCCAGCAGTGAAGGACAGGGGTCGTTCGCTGAAGCTTTCTTT	CASSEGQGSFAEAFF
-	-	13	TRBJ1-3	TRBV6-1	TGTGCCAGCAGTGCGGACACTGGAAACACCATATATTTT	CASSADTGNTIYF
once	TRBD2	16	TRBJ2-7	TRBV11-2	TGTGCCAGCAGCTTAGGTCCGGGGGGGCCCCGTTACGAGCAGTACTTC	CASSLGPGGPRYEQYF
-	TRBD2	15	TRBJ2-3	TRBV9	TGTGCCAGCAGCGTAGTGACTAGCGGGGTAGATACGCAGTATTTT	CASSVVTSGVDTQYF
-	-	15	TRBJ2-7	TRBV4-1	TGCGCCAGCAGCCAAGGGTCCGGGACAACCTACGAGCAGTACTTC	CASSQGSGTTYEQYF
once	-	14	TRBJ1-2	TRBV27	TGTGCCAGCAGTTCCGAGGTGACCTCGGATGGCTACACCTTC	CASSSEVTSDGYTF
-	TRBD1	15	TRBJ2-2	TRBV19	TGTGCCAGTAGTCTAGGGACAGGGGACACCGGGGAGCTGTTTTTT	CASSLGTGDTGELFF
-	TRBD1	18	TRBJ2-7	TRBV9	TGTGCCAGCAGCGTAGATCCCCTCCGTGGGACAGGGGCAAGCGAGCAGTACTTC	CASSVDPLRGTGASEQYF
-	-	15	TRBJ1-2	TRBV14	TGTGCCAGCAGCCCGTATACGGTTGGTGGCTATGGCTACACCTTC	CASSPYTVGGYGYTF
-	-	17	TRBJ2-5	TRBV5-1	TGCGCCAGCAGCTTTTTCGAGGGGGGGGGAGCCAAAGAGACCCAGTACTTC	CASSFFEGGGAKETQYF